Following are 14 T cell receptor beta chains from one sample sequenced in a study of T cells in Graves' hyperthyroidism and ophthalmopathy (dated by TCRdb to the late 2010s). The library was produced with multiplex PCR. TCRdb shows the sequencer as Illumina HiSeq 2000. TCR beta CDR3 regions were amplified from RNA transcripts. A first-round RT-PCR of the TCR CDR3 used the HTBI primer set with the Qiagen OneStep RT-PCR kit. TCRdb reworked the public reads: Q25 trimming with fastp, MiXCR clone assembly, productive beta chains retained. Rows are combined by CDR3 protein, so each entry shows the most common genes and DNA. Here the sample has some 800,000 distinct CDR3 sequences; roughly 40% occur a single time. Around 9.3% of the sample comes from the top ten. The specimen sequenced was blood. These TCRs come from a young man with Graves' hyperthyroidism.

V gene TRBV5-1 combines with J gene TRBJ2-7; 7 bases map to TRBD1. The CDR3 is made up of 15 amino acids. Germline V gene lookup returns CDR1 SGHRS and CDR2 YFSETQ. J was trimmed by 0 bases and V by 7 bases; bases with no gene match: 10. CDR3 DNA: TGCGCCAGCCGGGACCGGGACAGAATCTCCTACGAGCAGTACTTC. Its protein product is CASRDRDRISYEQYF.

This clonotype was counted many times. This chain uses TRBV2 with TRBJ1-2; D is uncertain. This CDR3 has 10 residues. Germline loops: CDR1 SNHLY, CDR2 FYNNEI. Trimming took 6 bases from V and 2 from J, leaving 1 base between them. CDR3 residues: CASRNYGYTF. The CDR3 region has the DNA TGTGCCAGCAGAAACTATGGCTACACCTTC.

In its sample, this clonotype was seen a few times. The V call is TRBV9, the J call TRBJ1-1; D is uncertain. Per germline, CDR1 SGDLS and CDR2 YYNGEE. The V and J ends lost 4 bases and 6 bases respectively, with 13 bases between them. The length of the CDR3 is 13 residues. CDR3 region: CASSPPLRAEAFF. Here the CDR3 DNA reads TGTGCCAGCAGCCCCCCCCTTCGCGCTGAAGCTTTCTTT.

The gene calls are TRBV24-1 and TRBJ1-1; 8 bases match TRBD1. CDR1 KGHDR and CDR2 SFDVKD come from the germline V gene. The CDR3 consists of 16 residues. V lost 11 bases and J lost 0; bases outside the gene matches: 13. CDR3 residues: CASSPGWDRLNTEAFF. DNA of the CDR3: TGTGCCAGCAGCCCCGGATGGGACAGGCTGAACACTGAAGCTTTCTTT.

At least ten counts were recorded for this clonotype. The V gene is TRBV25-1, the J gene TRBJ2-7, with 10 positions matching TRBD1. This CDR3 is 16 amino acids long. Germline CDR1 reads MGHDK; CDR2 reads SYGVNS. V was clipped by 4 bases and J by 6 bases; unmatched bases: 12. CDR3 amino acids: CASSGPPGQGLGEQYF. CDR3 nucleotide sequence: TGTGCCAGCAGTGGACCCCCGGGACAGGGGTTAGGCGAGCAGTACTTC.

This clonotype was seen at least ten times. The CDR3 bases are TGCAGCGTTGAAGCGCCCCTTAGGAGCGAGCAGTACTTC. Amino acids: CSVEAPLRSEQYF. This chain joins TRBV29-1 and TRBJ2-7; the D is unclear. The ends were cut back, 1 base at V and 6 bases at J, with 13 bases in the middle. CDR3 length: 13 amino acids. The germline V gene has CDR1 SQVTM and CDR2 ANQGSEA.

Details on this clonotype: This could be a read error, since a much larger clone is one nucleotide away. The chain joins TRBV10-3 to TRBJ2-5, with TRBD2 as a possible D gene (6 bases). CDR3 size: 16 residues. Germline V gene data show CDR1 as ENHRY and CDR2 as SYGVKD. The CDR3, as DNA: TGTGCCAGCAGTGAGTCAGTTTGGGACTCAGTGGAGACCCAGTACTTC. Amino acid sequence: CASSESVWDSVETQYF.

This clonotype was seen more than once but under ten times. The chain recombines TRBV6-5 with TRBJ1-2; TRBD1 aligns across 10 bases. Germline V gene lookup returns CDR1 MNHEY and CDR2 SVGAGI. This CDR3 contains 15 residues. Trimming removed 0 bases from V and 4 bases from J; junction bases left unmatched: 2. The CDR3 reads CASSYSTGGFYGYTF. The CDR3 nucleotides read TGTGCCAGCAGTTACTCGACAGGGGGCTTCTATGGCTACACCTTC.

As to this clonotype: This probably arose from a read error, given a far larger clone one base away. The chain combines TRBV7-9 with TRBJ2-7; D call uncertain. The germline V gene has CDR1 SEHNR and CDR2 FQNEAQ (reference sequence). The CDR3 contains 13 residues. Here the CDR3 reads CASSSGSSSEQYF. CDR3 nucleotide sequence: TGTGCCAGCAGCTCAGGAAGCTCCTCCGAGCAGTACTTC.

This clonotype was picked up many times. CDR3: CASSEVVYEQYF. The DNA for the CDR3 is TGTGCCAGCAGTGAAGTAGTCTACGAGCAGTACTTC. V gene TRBV2 combines with J gene TRBJ2-7; no clear D gene. The CDR3 extends over 12 amino acids. The germline gives CDR1 SNHLY, CDR2 FYNNEI. The ends were cut back, 1 base at V and 3 bases at J, with 4 bases in the middle.

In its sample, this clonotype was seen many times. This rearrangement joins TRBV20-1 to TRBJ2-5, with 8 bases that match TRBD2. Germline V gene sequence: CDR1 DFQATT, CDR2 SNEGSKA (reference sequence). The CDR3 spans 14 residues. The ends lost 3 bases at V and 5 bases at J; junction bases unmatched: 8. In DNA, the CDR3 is TGCAGTGCTAGCGCGGGGGGCGTCCGGGAGACCCAGTACTTC. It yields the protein CSASAGGVRETQYF.

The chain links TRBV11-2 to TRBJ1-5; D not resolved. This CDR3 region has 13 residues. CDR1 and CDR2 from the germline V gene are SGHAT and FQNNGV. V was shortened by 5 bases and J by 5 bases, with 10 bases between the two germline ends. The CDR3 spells CASSPNPDQPQHF. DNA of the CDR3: TGTGCCAGCAGCCCGAACCCGGATCAGCCCCAGCATTTT. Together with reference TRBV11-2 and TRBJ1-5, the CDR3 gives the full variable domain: EAGVAQSPRYKIIEKRQSVAFWCNPISGHATLYWYQQILGQGPKLLIQFQNNGVVDDSQLPKDRFSAERLKGVDSTLKIQPAKLEDSAVYLCASSPNPDQPQHFGDGTRLSIL.

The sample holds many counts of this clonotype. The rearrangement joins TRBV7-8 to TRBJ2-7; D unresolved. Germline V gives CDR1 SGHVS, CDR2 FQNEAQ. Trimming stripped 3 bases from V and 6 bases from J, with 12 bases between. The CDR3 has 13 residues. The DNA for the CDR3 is TGTGCCAGCAGCTTTAGTGGCGGACCCGAGCAGTACTTC. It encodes CASSFSGGPEQYF.

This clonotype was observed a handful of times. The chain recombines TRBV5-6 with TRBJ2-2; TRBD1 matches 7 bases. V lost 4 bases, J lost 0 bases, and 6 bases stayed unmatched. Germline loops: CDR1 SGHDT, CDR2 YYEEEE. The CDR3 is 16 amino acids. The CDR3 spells CASSLRDSPNTGELFF. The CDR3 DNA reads TGTGCCAGCAGCCTGAGGGACAGCCCGAACACCGGGGAGCTGTTTTTT. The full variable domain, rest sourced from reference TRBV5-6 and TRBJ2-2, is DAGVTQSPTHLIKTRGQQVTLRCSPKSGHDTVSWYQQALGQGPQFIFQYYEEEERQRGNFPDRFSGHQFPNYSSELNVNALLLGDSALYLCASSLRDSPNTGELFFGEGSRLTVL.